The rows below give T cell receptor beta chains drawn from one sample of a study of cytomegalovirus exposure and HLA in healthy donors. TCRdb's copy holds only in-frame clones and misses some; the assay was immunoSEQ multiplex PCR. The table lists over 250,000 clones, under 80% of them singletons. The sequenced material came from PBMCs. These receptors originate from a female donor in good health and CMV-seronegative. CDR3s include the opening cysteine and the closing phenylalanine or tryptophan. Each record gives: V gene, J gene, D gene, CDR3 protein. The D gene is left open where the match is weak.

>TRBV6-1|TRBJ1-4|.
CASSEGGKLFF
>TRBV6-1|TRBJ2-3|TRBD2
CASSEDFLLSGRVGDTQYF
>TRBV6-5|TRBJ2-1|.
CASSYPTLEEFF
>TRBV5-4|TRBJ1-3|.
CASSLSAGRGGDTIYF
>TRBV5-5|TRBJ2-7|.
CASSLIISYEQYF
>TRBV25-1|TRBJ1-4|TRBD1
CASSDPGPRGQEEKLFF
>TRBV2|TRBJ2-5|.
CASSRLARETQYF
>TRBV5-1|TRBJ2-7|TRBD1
CASSPSGQGPYEQYF
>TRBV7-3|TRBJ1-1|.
CASSRQPNTEAFF
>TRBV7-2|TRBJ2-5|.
CASSHDPDPGGEYF
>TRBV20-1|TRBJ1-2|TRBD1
CSAPTGVGYTF
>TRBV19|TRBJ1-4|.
CASSMGGGGEKLFF
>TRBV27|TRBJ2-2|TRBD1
CASRRQGTGELFF
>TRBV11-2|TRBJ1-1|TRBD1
CASSLMTGGTEAFF
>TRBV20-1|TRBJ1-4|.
CSAARGGKLFF
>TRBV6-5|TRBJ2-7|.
CASSLGAGRSYEQYF
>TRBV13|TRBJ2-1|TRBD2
CASSPGLAFYNEQFF
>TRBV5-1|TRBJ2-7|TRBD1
CASSPWIGQGASEQYF
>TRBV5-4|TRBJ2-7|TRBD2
CASSSGLAEKYF
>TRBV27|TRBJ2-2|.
CASSLRSGGTGELFF
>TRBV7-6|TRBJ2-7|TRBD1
CASSLSRTGLYEQYF
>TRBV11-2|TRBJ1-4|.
CASSHNTGGKLFF
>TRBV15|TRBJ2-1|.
CATSTSVSEQFF
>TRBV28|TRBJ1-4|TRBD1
CASTTTGVGEKLFF
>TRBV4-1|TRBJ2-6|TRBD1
CASSQGRQGIVGANVLTF
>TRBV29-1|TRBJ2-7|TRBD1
CSVEDRGEQYF
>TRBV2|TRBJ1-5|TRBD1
CASSGLDRVDQPQHF
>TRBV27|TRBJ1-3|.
CATPTGNTIYF
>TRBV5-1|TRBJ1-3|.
CASSFDTSSGNTIYF
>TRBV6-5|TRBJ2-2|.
CASSYSTPGELFF
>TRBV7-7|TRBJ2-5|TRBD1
CASSLGTGAGETQYF
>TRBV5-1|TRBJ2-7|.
CASSLADADRPSSYEQYF
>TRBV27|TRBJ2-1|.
CASSPAHGSEQFF
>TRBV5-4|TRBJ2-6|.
CASSSLSGTGANVLTF
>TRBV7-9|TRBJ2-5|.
CSSSPGGETQYF
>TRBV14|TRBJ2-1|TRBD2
CASSQGAGAYNEQFF
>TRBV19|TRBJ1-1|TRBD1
CASSKTQGAATEAFF
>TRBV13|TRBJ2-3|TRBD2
CASSTSGADTQYF
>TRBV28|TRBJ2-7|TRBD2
CASRSAGVGDEQYF
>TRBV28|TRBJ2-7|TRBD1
CASSRAGGGYEQYF
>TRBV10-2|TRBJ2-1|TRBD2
CASTSGRPYEQFF
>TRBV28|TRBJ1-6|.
CASSVWGGQVSPLHF
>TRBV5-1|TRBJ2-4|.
CASTIGTGNIQYF
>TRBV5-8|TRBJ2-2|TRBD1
CASSPSLGQGDTGELFF
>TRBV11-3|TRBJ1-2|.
CASSPQGRDAYGYTF
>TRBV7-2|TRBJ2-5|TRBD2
CASSLAIAGGLETQYF
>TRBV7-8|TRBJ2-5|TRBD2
CASSLGGLATQETQYF
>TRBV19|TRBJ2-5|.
CASSINSVQYF
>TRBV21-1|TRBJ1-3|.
CATPSCPLGNTIYF
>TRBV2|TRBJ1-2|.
CASTGNYGYTF
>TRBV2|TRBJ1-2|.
CASRLGGLEGGYTF
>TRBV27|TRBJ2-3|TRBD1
CASSPYGQGTDTQYF
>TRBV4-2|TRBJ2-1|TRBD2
CASSQDKAGAQKQFF
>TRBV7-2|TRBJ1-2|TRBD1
CASSRTGYGYTF
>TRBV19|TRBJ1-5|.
CASSAGGKYNQPQHF
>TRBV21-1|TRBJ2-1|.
CASSKAVAGGGDEQFF
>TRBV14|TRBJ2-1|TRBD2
CASSPGGIGGNEQFF
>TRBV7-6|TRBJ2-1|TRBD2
CASSLLAEPYNGQFF
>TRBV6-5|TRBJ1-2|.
CASSYSNRAGDGYTF
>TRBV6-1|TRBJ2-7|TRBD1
CASSPRQGAHYEQCF